This is a list of T cell receptor beta chains from one sample in a study of molecular identifiers for immune sequencing clone quantification. TCRdb passed the PCR reads through MiXCR, listing each CDR3 protein once. Of roughly 100,000 distinct CDR3 sequences detected, under 40% appear once; the ten largest clones hold less than 10%. The specimen sequenced was naive CD8+ T cells from blood, with Jurkat cell RNA spiked in. These receptors came from a human donor in good health. Some libraries in this study had Jurkat cell RNA spiked in. Each CDR3 is given with its conserved first and last residue. The D gene is left open where the match is weak. Size tells how often a clone was seen (once, few, many) or the class of an expanded clone, and some rows leave it out.

D gene	clone size	V gene	J gene	CDR3 DNA	CDR3 protein
-	many	TRBV28	TRBJ2-7	TGTGCCAGCAGTAACGACAGTTGGGAGCAGTACTTC	CASSNDSWEQYF
-	few	TRBV5-4	TRBJ1-4	TGTGCCAGCAGCAGAGTGGGGCTAAATGAAAAACTGTTTTTT	CASSRVGLNEKLFF
-	-	TRBV6-5	TRBJ2-2	TGTGCCAGCAGTCCCGGTCCAACCGGGGAGCTGTTTTTT	CASSPGPTGELFF
TRBD2	many	TRBV5-1	TRBJ2-5	TGCGCCAGCAGCTTGGATTCTAGCGGGAGATCCCATCAAGAGACCCAGTACTTC	CASSLDSSGRSHQETQYF
TRBD2	once	TRBV6-5	TRBJ2-7	TGTGCCAGCACTGGGCTAGCGGGGGTCTCGATGCAGTACTTC	CASTGLAGVSMQYF
-	many	TRBV11-2	TRBJ2-7	TGTGCCAGCAGCCCCCCCGGTCCCATGGCGTACGAGCAGTACTTC	CASSPPGPMAYEQYF
-	-	TRBV27	TRBJ2-7	TGTGCCAGCAGCGTGCTCGGGGGCGAGCAGAACTTC	CASSVLGGEQNF
-	-	TRBV7-9	TRBJ1-1	TGTGCCAGCAGCATTTCAGGGGACCAACCTGAAGCTTTCTTT	CASSISGDQPEAFF
-	many	TRBV4-1	TRBJ1-2	TGCGCCAGCAGCCAAGAACGAGGGCATGGCTACACCTTC	CASSQERGHGYTF
-	-	TRBV7-6	TRBJ1-4	TGTGCCAGCAACTTAACCAGAACTAATGAAAAACTGTTTTTT	CASNLTRTNEKLFF
-	-	TRBV28	TRBJ1-1	TGTGCCAGCAGGTTGAGACGGACGGCCTTCTTT	CASRLRRTAFF
-	few	TRBV6-5	TRBJ2-7	TGTGCCAGCAGTAGACTCCGGGACTTTGGATCCTACGAGCAGTACTTC	CASSRLRDFGSYEQYF
-	many	TRBV5-6	TRBJ2-3	TGTGCCAGCAGCTTGGTGAGCTACACAGATACGCAGTATTTT	CASSLVSYTDTQYF
-	once	TRBV6-1	TRBJ2-5	TGTGCCAGCAGTCGTAAACGGACTCAAGAGACCCAGTACTTC	CASSRKRTQETQYF
-	-	TRBV6-5	TRBJ2-7	TGTGCCAGCAATCGGCAGGGCGCCCACGAGCAGTACTTC	CASNRQGAHEQYF
TRBD2	-	TRBV7-2	TRBJ2-1	TGTGCCAGCAGCTTGTCGCGGGAGGGGTACAATGAGCAGTTCTTC	CASSLSREGYNEQFF
-	once	TRBV5-3	TRBJ1-1	TGTGCCAGCAGATCAGGGGCCACTGAAGCTTTCTTT	CASRSGATEAFF
-	-	TRBV13	TRBJ2-5	TGTGCCAGCAGCTACCAGGACAGCCGCGGGAGTGAGACCCAGTACTTC	CASSYQDSRGSETQYF
-	-	TRBV11-2	TRBJ2-3	TGTGCCAGCAGCTTTGGAAACCTACCCTGGGGGGATACGCAGTATTTT	CASSFGNLPWGDTQYF
TRBD1	-	TRBV7-8	TRBJ2-7	TGTGCCAGCGGCTGGGGGGACAGGTACGAGCAGTACTTC	CASGWGDRYEQYF
TRBD1	many	TRBV28	TRBJ2-7	TGTGCCAGCAGCAGGGACAGCTCCTACGAGCAGTACTTC	CASSRDSSYEQYF
TRBD1	-	TRBV6-5	TRBJ2-7	TGTGCCAGCAGTTACAAGACAGGGGGCGCCGAGCAGTACTTC	CASSYKTGGAEQYF
-	-	TRBV5-8	TRBJ1-4	TGTGCCAGCAGCTGGGGCGTGAGTGCAACTAATGAAAAACTGTTTTTT	CASSWGVSATNEKLFF
-	many	TRBV28	TRBJ2-7	TGTGCCAGCAAGCCCCCGGGCCTCCACTCCTACGAGCAGTACTTC	CASKPPGLHSYEQYF